The TCR beta chain described here comes from a study of blood T cell repertoires in COVID-19. Study-wide context: From the United States, Italy and Spain came samples of acute and convalescent COVID-19.

Here immunoSEQ multiplex PCR was the method, and the copy in TCRdb shows in-frame clones only, minus some. The sample lists 85,000 to 110,000 clones, approximately 89% seen once, with over 15% in the top ten. This receptor was obtained from an elderly woman in a cohort sampled during active COVID-19. The sequenced sample was peripheral blood.

CDR3 sequence: CATSTDISYEQYF. Here the CDR3 DNA reads TGTGCCACCTCTACCGACATCTCCTACGAGCAGTACTTC. V is TRBV27 and J is TRBJ2-7; D gene uncertain. V was shortened by 10 bases and J by 0 bases, with 13 bases between the two germline ends. There are 13 residues in the CDR3. Germline V gives CDR1 MNHEY, CDR2 SMNVEV (reference sequence).